This T cell receptor beta chain was sequenced during a study of cytomegalovirus exposure and HLA in healthy donors. Findings and caveats of the study: A list of 164 TCR beta chains associated with cytomegalovirus was given. In a later analysis, first-cohort TCR clusters were found to tend to co-occur in the 120 or so validation repertoires.

V shed 6 bases and J shed 8 bases, with 22 bases lying between them. The CDR3 spans 15 residues. Germline V CDR1 and CDR2: MNHEY, SVGAGI. Sequenced by immunoSEQ multiplex PCR; TCRdb stores in-frame clones only, minus some. The sample consists of under 400,000 clones, 70% to 90% of them appearing once. Remarks on this clone: Its cognate antigen is unknown.

The sequenced material came from PBMCs. The J gene is TRBJ1-2, the V gene TRBV6-5; the D gene is possibly TRBD1 (6 bases). The sequence was obtained from a man under 40 in good health and CMV-seronegative. In nucleotides, the CDR3 is TGTGCCAGCAGATATGACAGGACCGGGTTTAGCGGCTACACCTTC. Protein product: CASRYDRTGFSGYTF.